The TCR beta chain described here comes from a study of blood T cells in healthy people across ages. Remarks on this clonotype: The antigen is not known.

J lost 6 bases, V lost 3 bases, and 9 bases had no gene match. This CDR3 has 16 amino acids. The germline gives CDR1 KGHDR, CDR2 SFDVKD. Study-wide findings and caveats: A roughly linear fall in TCR beta diversity per million T cells was seen with increasing age. PBMCs that were unsorted prevented a conclusive naive versus antigen-experienced comparison.

Primed by a sample-barcoded 5' primer and a J-beta primer mix, a second PCR proceeded for about 6 to 12 cycles. A tag from a template-switch adaptor with 12 random nucleotides marked each cDNA molecule. Using its own MiXCR run on the 5' RACE reads, TCRdb lists one record per CDR3 protein. In the table there are about 640,000 distinct CDR3 sequences, under 70% of which are singletons. The rearrangement joins TRBV24-1 to TRBJ2-1, with 8 bases aligning to TRBD1. This clonotype originated in a man aged 60-69 years in good health. Material: blood. CDR3: CATSDTQGARGNEQFF. The DNA of the CDR3 is TGTGCCACCAGTGATACCCAGGGGGCGAGGGGCAATGAGCAGTTCTTC.